The rows below give T cell receptor beta chains drawn from one sample of a study of long-term antiretroviral therapy in people with HIV. Assay: immunoSEQ multiplex PCR; the TCRdb copy retains only in-frame clones and omits some. The table lists 45,000 to 50,000 clones, around 84% of them singletons. Sequences were derived from unsorted PBMCs, sampled 0.8 years after starting antiretroviral therapy. Receptors were obtained from a woman younger than 35 with HIV. CDR3s include the opening cysteine and the closing phenylalanine or tryptophan. D genes are given only for firm matches. Some rows mark clone size as missing; the rest say once, few, many or name a class of expanded clone.

NA	TRBV6-5	TRBJ1-1	NA	CASTQPEGTEAFF	TGTGCCAGCACCCAGCCTGAAGGCACTGAAGCTTTCTTT
few	TRBV15	TRBJ1-2	NA	CATSRDDGRRVHYGYTF	TGTGCCACCAGCAGAGATGATGGGCGCAGGGTGCATTATGGCTACACCTTC
NA	TRBV7-2	TRBJ2-3	NA	CASSRISRSPRADTQYF	TGTGCCAGCAGCCGAATTAGCAGGTCCCCGAGGGCAGATACGCAGTATTTT
NA	TRBV5-1	TRBJ2-7	TRBD1	CASSLPTGGYEQYF	TGCGCCAGCAGCTTGCCGACAGGGGGCTACGAGCAGTACTTC
NA	TRBV4-3	TRBJ1-2	TRBD1	CASTRTGGADYGYTF	TGCGCCAGCACTCGGACAGGGGGCGCCGACTATGGCTACACCTTC
NA	TRBV4-1	TRBJ1-1	TRBD1	CASSQAPGLDRGNTEAFF	TGCGCCAGCAGCCAAGCCCCCGGTTTAGACAGGGGGAACACTGAAGCTTTCTTT
NA	TRBV9	TRBJ2-1	TRBD2	CASSATSVTYNEQFF	TGTGCCAGCAGTGCCACTAGCGTTACCTACAATGAGCAGTTCTTC
NA	TRBV27	TRBJ2-1	TRBD2	CASSPGLAGGSSYNEQFF	TGTGCCAGCAGTCCTGGACTAGCGGGAGGGAGCTCCTACAATGAGCAGTTCTTC
NA	TRBV6-6	TRBJ2-5	NA	CASSYGQLQETQYF	TGTGCCAGCAGTTACGGGCAGCTCCAAGAGACCCAGTACTTC
NA	TRBV19	TRBJ2-1	TRBD1	CASKPISQGASNEQFF	TGTGCCAGCAAGCCCATCTCCCAGGGGGCGTCCAATGAGCAGTTCTTC
NA	TRBV4-1	TRBJ1-2	TRBD1	CASSQDPGGNYGYTF	TGCGCCAGCAGCCAAGACCCAGGGGGAAATTATGGCTACACCTTC
few	TRBV7-3	TRBJ1-1	NA	CASSLSQGRTEAFF	TGTGCCAGCAGCTTAAGCCAGGGGAGGACTGAAGCTTTCTTT
few	TRBV7-3	TRBJ2-7	NA	CASSKLTGHEQYF	TGTGCCAGCAGCAAATTGACAGGACACGAGCAGTACTTC
NA	TRBV27	TRBJ2-2	NA	CASSLQGSTGELFF	TGTGCCAGCAGTTTACAGGGCTCCACCGGGGAGCTGTTTTTT
NA	TRBV28	TRBJ1-5	TRBD1	CASSRTGTDHQPQHF	TGTGCCAGCAGTCGAACCGGGACAGACCATCAGCCCCAGCATTTT
NA	TRBV6-1	TRBJ1-1	TRBD1	CASSDGAGGFTEAFF	TGTGCCAGCAGTGACGGGGCAGGGGGCTTCACTGAAGCTTTCTTT
NA	TRBV4-3	TRBJ2-3	NA	CASSQGMDRSTDTQYF	TGCGCCAGCAGCCAAGGTATGGACCGTAGCACAGATACGCAGTATTTT
NA	TRBV28	TRBJ2-1	TRBD2	CASRRLAGAPYNEQFF	TGTGCCAGCAGGCGTCTAGCGGGAGCCCCCTACAATGAGCAGTTCTTC
NA	TRBV4-3	TRBJ2-7	NA	CASSQEATGSYEQYF	TGCGCCAGCAGCCAAGAAGCGACAGGCAGCTACGAGCAGTACTTC
NA	TRBV5-1	TRBJ2-2	TRBD2	CASSLVAGGNTGELFF	TGCGCCAGCAGCTTGGTAGCGGGAGGGAACACCGGGGAGCTGTTTTTT
NA	TRBV27	TRBJ1-1	NA	CASSLTRSGTEAFF	TGTGCCAGCAGTCTGACGAGATCTGGGACTGAAGCTTTCTTT
once	TRBV9	TRBJ2-1	NA	CASSVRDSFNEQFF	TGTGCCAGCAGCGTTCGGGACTCCTTCAATGAGCAGTTCTTC
once	TRBV9	TRBJ2-3	TRBD1	CASSPRGDRATDTQYF	TGTGCCAGCAGCCCACGGGGGGACAGGGCCACAGATACGCAGTATTTT
NA	TRBV7-3	TRBJ2-1	TRBD2	CASSLEGSGRALYNEQFF	TGTGCCAGCAGCTTAGAGGGTAGCGGGAGGGCCCTCTACAATGAGCAGTTCTTC
NA	TRBV28	TRBJ2-3	TRBD2	CASIGLAVRRGDTQYF	TGTGCCAGCATTGGGCTAGCGGTACGACGTGGGGATACGCAGTATTTT
NA	TRBV6-6	TRBJ2-1	TRBD2	CASLRSGSSYNEQFF	TGTGCCAGCCTACGGAGCGGGAGTTCCTACAATGAGCAGTTCTTC
NA	TRBV5-1	TRBJ2-1	NA	CASSPSGDTYNEQFF	TGCGCCAGCAGCCCCAGCGGGGACACGTACAATGAGCAGTTCTTC
NA	TRBV10-3	TRBJ2-1	NA	CAISESTRNEQFF	TGTGCCATCAGTGAGTCGACTAGAAATGAGCAGTTCTTC
NA	TRBV6-5	TRBJ1-5	NA	CASSYSRGSNQPQHF	TGTGCCAGCAGTTACTCGCGCGGTAGCAATCAGCCCCAGCATTTT
NA	TRBV9	TRBJ2-7	TRBD2	CASSVRDYPYEQYF	TGTGCCAGCAGCGTAAGGGACTACCCATACGAGCAGTACTTC
few	TRBV16	TRBJ2-1	NA	CASRPTGTSSYNEQFF	TGTGCCAGCAGACCCACCGGGACATCCTCCTACAATGAGCAGTTCTTC
NA	TRBV28	TRBJ2-3	NA	CASRLLDTQYF	TGTGCCAGCAGACTATTGGATACGCAGTATTTT
NA	TRBV7-2	TRBJ2-3	TRBD1	CASSQRTGGIADTQYF	TGTGCCAGCAGCCAACGGACAGGGGGCATCGCAGATACGCAGTATTTT
once	TRBV7-9	TRBJ2-3	NA	CASSLAGDFPDTQYF	TGTGCCAGCAGCTTAGCGGGGGATTTTCCAGATACGCAGTATTTT
NA	TRBV9	TRBJ2-3	TRBD2	CASSVTGGWEGKEWTDTQYF	TGTGCCAGCAGCGTAACGGGAGGGTGGGAGGGCAAAGAGTGGACAGATACGCAGTATTTT
NA	TRBV9	TRBJ2-1	NA	CASSVDGTQYNEQFF	TGTGCCAGCAGCGTGGACGGGACTCAGTACAATGAGCAGTTCTTC
few	TRBV6-5	TRBJ2-2	NA	CASSYSPGSGELFF	TGTGCCAGCAGTTACTCCCCGGGGTCCGGGGAGCTGTTTTTT
NA	TRBV4-3	TRBJ1-5	TRBD1	CASSQAIGDRGLTNQPQHF	TGCGCCAGCAGCCAAGCGATCGGGGACAGGGGGCTTACCAATCAGCCCCAGCATTTT
NA	TRBV18	TRBJ2-7	TRBD2	CASSPTSGRTYEQYF	TGTGCCAGCTCTCCCACTAGCGGGAGGACCTACGAGCAGTACTTC
NA	TRBV28	TRBJ2-7	TRBD2	CASSLILAGGITFGYEQYF	TGTGCCAGCAGTTTGATACTAGCGGGAGGTATCACCTTCGGCTACGAGCAGTACTTC
NA	TRBV10-1	TRBJ1-2	NA	CASSVAANYGYTF	TGCGCCAGCAGTGTGGCAGCCAACTATGGCTACACCTTC
NA	TRBV11-1	TRBJ1-1	NA	CASSLGGALNTEAFF	TGTGCCAGCAGCTTAGGGGGGGCGCTAAACACTGAAGCTTTCTTT
NA	TRBV2	TRBJ2-4	TRBD1	CASSARQGALLAKNIQYF	TGTGCCAGCAGTGCGAGACAGGGGGCTTTACTAGCCAAAAACATTCAGTACTTC
NA	TRBV9	TRBJ2-1	TRBD2	CASSVRPSGRPPYNEQFF	TGTGCCAGCAGCGTGAGACCTAGCGGGAGGCCCCCCTACAATGAGCAGTTCTTC